Presented here are 2 T cell receptor beta chains from one specimen sequenced in a study of early T cells in non-severe SARS-CoV-2 infection. TCRdb re-called the 5' RACE reads with MiXCR, one entry per CDR3 protein. The data contain approximately 74,000 distinct CDR3 sequences, around 14% of them seen just once; the ten biggest clones take up about a tenth. The sequencing sample was made of whole blood. These receptors came from an adult who was a healthcare worker with PCR-confirmed SARS-CoV-2 infection or an uninfected control (not recorded which).

The chain links TRBV5-6 to TRBJ2-1; TRBD1 matches at 8 bases. V lost 3 bases, J lost 14 bases, and 4 bases stayed unmatched. The CDR3 covers 11 residues. Germline V gives CDR1 SGHDT, CDR2 YYEEEE. CDR3 in DNA: TGTGCCAGCAGCTGGGGACAGGTGGAGTTCTTC. This translates into CASSWGQVEFF.

V and J are TRBV6-5 and TRBJ2-6, with 8 bases fitting TRBD2. V dropped 6 bases and J dropped 4; count of bases not matched to a gene: 11. Germline CDR1 reads MNHEY; CDR2 reads SVGAGI. This CDR3 is built from 17 residues. CDR3 sequence: CASSSDPGGAGANVLTF. The CDR3 coding sequence is TGTGCCAGCAGCTCCGACCCGGGGGGGGCAGGGGCCAACGTCCTGACTTTC.